These 10 T cell receptor beta chains came from one sample sequenced in a study of tumor and adjacent non-tumor tissue in lung cancer. This sample's RNA came from whole unsorted tissue. Distant lung tissue was collected more than 3 cm away from the tumor edge. Three rounds of nested PCR, following a modified ARM-PCR protocol, produced the TCRbeta library. MiXCR, run by TCRdb on the multiplex PCR reads, gives a single entry per CDR3 protein. The repertoire has tens of thousands of distinct CDR3 sequences, 60% to 80% of them found once; the top ten carry more than 20%. Sequenced input: distant non-tumor lung tissue. The receptors shown here come from a woman aged 60-75 years with non-small cell lung cancer.

The sample holds one count of this clonotype. The germline gene is not matched at one end of the junction; a read error may be the cause. The rearrangement uses TRBV6-2 or TRBV6-3 and TRBJ2-1, with 9 nucleotides matching TRBD2. The germline V gene encodes CDR1 MNHEY and CDR2 SVGEGT. This CDR3 is built from 13 residues. For the CDR3, the DNA is TGCGCCAGCAGAGCGGGAGGAATAAATGAGCAGTTCTTC. Protein product: CASRAGGINEQFF.

Of note for this clonotype: An end of the junction does not agree with germline; a read error may underlie this. This rearrangement joins TRBV4-3 to TRBJ1-1, with D unclear. Germline V gene lookup returns CDR1 LGHNA and CDR2 YSLEER. There are 15 residues in the CDR3. The CDR3 DNA follows: TGCGCCAGCAGCCAAATCTCAAGGGAGAACACTGAAGCTTTCTTC. Amino acid sequence: CASSQISRENTEAFF.

This clonotype was seen a handful of times. The chain recombines TRBV20-1 with TRBJ1-5; D is possibly TRBD1 (6 bases). Trimming took 3 bases from V and 3 from J, leaving 15 bases between them. The CDR3 is made up of 15 amino acids. Germline assignment: CDR1 DFQATT and CDR2 SNEGSKA (reference sequence). CDR3 in amino acids: CSASGGALDNQPQHF. Written as DNA, the CDR3 is TGCAGTGCTAGCGGGGGGGCTTTGGACAATCAGCCCCAGCATTTT.

Details on this clonotype: This may come from a read error, since a much larger clone is one base off. The chain combines TRBV28 with TRBJ2-1; 7 bases map to TRBD2. The germline gives CDR1 MDHEN, CDR2 SYDVKM. CDR3 length equals 14 residues. CDR3 sequence: CATKKGGPYNELFF. The CDR3 DNA reads TGTGCCACCAAGAAGGGAGGGCCCTACAATGAGCTGTTCTTC. The full variable domain, rest sourced from reference TRBV28 and TRBJ2-1, is DVKVTQSSRYLVKRTGEKVFLECVQDMDHENMFWYRQDPGLGLRLIYFSYDVKMKEKGDIPEGYSVSREKKERFSLILESASTNQTSMYLCATKKGGPYNELFFGPGTRLTVL.

This clonotype rates as medium-sized (0.01 to 0.1%). The chain links TRBV6-5 to TRBJ1-5; D is unresolved. Germline loops: CDR1 MNHEY, CDR2 SVGAGI. The CDR3 extends over 13 amino acids. The V end lost 2 bases, the J end lost 7 bases, and 9 bases lay between the germline ends. The DNA for the CDR3 is TGTGCCAGCAGTTACGCAATGGGACAGCCCCAGCATTTT. It codes for CASSYAMGQPQHF.

The gene calls are TRBV6-1 and TRBJ2-3; no clear D. This CDR3 has 11 amino acids. Germline lookup yields CDR1 MNHNS and CDR2 SASEGT. This CDR3 reads CAASSADTQYF. CDR3 DNA: TGTGCAGCCTCGAGCGCAGATACGCAGTATTTT.

About this clonotype: Germline and junction disagree at one end, which may indicate a read error. The chain is built from TRBV9 and TRBJ1-2; D may be TRBD1 (5 bases). There are 15 residues in the CDR3. In germline, CDR1 is SGDLS, CDR2 YYNGEE. The CDR3 coding sequence is TGTGCCAGCAGCCTACCCGGGGCTTCTCACTATGGCTTCACCTTC. Protein sequence: CASSLPGASHYGFTF.

This clonotype was recorded once. One end of the junction is discordant with germline, which a read error may explain. The rearrangement joins TRBV28 to TRBJ2-7, with D uncertain. This CDR3 has 13 residues. CDR1 and CDR2 (germline): MDHEN, SYDVKM. The CDR3 loop is CTSSLAVVYEQYF. The CDR3 nucleotides read TGTACCAGCAGTTTAGCAGTCGTCTACGAGCAGTACTTC. The full variable domain, its missing parts supplied by reference TRBV28 and TRBJ2-7, is DVKVTQSSRYLVKRTGEKVFLECVQDMDHENMFWYRQDPGLGLRLIYFSYDVKMKEKGDIPEGYSVSREKKERFSLILESASTNQTSMYLCTSSLAVVYEQYFGPGTRLTVT.

This clonotype was seen at least ten times. V and J are TRBV4-2 and TRBJ2-3; 7 nucleotides align to TRBD1. Germline lookup yields CDR1 LGHNA and CDR2 YNFKEQ. After removal of 3 bases from V and 2 bases from J, the junction contained 5 bases not matched to a gene. This CDR3 region has 15 residues. CDR3 bases: TGTGCCAGCAGCCATAACAGGGGCGACACAGATACGCAGTATTTT. It encodes CASSHNRGDTDTQYF.

The table lists this clonotype with a count of one. No conserved phenylalanine or tryptophan is present at the end of the CDR3, so a read error is the likely explanation. The DNA is omitted, as the CDR3 cannot be located on it reliably, and the CDR3 follows TCRdb's listing. V and J are TRBV5-4 and TRBJ2-1; the tabulated D call, TRBD1, remains unverified against the DNA. Germline values: CDR1 SGHNT, CDR2 YYREEE (reference sequence). Inclusive of both ends, the CDR3 amounts to 16 amino acids. The CDR3 is CASSQGGRGSNNELFI.